This passage covers 26 T cell receptor beta chains from one sample sequenced in a study of cytomegalovirus exposure and HLA in healthy donors. The PCR contained 60 Vbeta and 13 Jbeta primers. Some clones are missing from TCRdb's copy, which holds only in-frame ones; the method was immunoSEQ multiplex PCR. The sample carries about 150,000 clones, over 65% recorded once. The sample taken for sequencing was PBMCs. These receptors all come from a man aged 35-49 years in good health and CMV-seronegative.

A few counts support this clone. V usage is TRBV4-1 and J usage is TRBJ2-7, with D possibly matching TRBD1 (6 bases). The CDR3 has 15 amino acids. From germline, CDR1 is MGHRA and CDR2 YSYEKL. Deletions cut 4 bases from V and 2 bases from J, with 15 bases between. The CDR3: CASSLLPGQTYEQYF. The DNA of the CDR3 is TGCGCCAGCAGCCTTCTACCCGGACAGACCTACGAGCAGTACTTC.

The chain uses TRBV29-1 and TRBJ2-3; 7 nucleotides align to TRBD2. Per germline, CDR1 SQVTM and CDR2 ANQGSEA. J lost 8 bases, V lost 3 bases, and 5 bases had no gene match. This CDR3 has 12 residues. The CDR3 is CSVDGGDSTQYF. In DNA, the CDR3 is TGCAGCGTTGATGGGGGGGATTCTACGCAGTATTTT.

V gene TRBV6-1 combines with J gene TRBJ2-5; 8 nucleotides match TRBD1. CDR3 length equals 15 residues. The J segment lost 3 bases and the V segment lost 4 bases, leaving 7 bases of the junction unmatched. Germline V gives CDR1 MNHNS, CDR2 SASEGT. The CDR3 nucleotides read TGTGCCAGCAGTGCACATGGGACAGGAGAAGAGACCCAGTACTTC. Its protein is CASSAHGTGEETQYF.

The chain has TRBV9 and TRBJ2-1, with TRBD2 matching 12 bases. This CDR3 has 15 residues. In germline, CDR1 is SGDLS, CDR2 YYNGEE. V was pared by 3 bases and J by 8 bases, with 6 bases of the junction left unmatched. In DNA form, the CDR3 reads TGTGCCAGCAGCGCGACTAGCGGGGGAAGACATGAGCAGTTCTTC. It translates to CASSATSGGRHEQFF.

The chain's CDR3 is CSGIQGAEGEQYF. The CDR3 DNA follows: TGCAGCGGGATACAGGGGGCAGAAGGCGAGCAGTACTTC. The chain employs TRBV29-1 and TRBJ2-7; 9 bases line up with TRBD1. After removal of 7 bases from V and 6 bases from J, the junction contained 10 bases not matched to a gene. Germline V CDR1 and CDR2: SQVTM, ANQGSEA. This CDR3 spans 13 amino acids.

In its sample, this clone was seen once. This chain links TRBV10-3 with TRBJ1-1; 7 bases fit TRBD1. Trimming took 5 bases from V and 4 from J; bases not matched to a gene: 10. CDR1 and CDR2 from the germline V gene are ENHRY and SYGVKD. CDR3 length: 15 amino acids. CDR3 loop: CAISSAQGLITEAFF. The CDR3 DNA sequence: TGTGCCATCAGTTCAGCACAGGGGTTGATCACTGAAGCTTTCTTT.

The J gene is TRBJ2-2, the V gene TRBV5-1; maybe TRBD2 (5 bases). V lost 3 bases, J lost 6 bases, and 15 bases lay in between. Germline CDR1 is SGHRS and CDR2 is YFSETQ. The CDR3 has 15 residues. DNA for the CDR3: TGCGCCAGCAGCTGGGATCGGGGTGTTTCCGGGGAGCTGTTTTTT. This codes for CASSWDRGVSGELFF.

The gene calls are TRBV28 and TRBJ1-2, with D perhaps TRBD1 (5 bases). The length of the CDR3 is 14 residues. Germline-derived CDR1 and CDR2 are MDHEN and SYDVKM. V lost 4 bases, J lost 4 bases, and 13 bases lay in between. The CDR3 here is CASSSKGAFYGYTF. The CDR3 DNA follows: TGTGCCAGCAGTTCCAAAGGGGCCTTCTATGGCTACACCTTC.

This clone occurred a few times. This rearrangement joins TRBV19 to TRBJ1-6, with D uncertain. V was clipped by 0 bases and J by 8 bases, with 11 bases between them. Germline loops: CDR1 LNHDA, CDR2 SQIVND (reference sequence). The CDR3 has 15 residues. CDR3 in DNA: TGTGCCAGTAGTATAGATCGTCTTGGCTATTCACCCCTCCACTTT. This codes for CASSIDRLGYSPLHF.

This chain links TRBV5-4 with TRBJ1-1, with 8 nucleotides matching TRBD1. The CDR3 is 12 residues long. Germline V gene lookup returns CDR1 SGHNT and CDR2 YYREEE (reference sequence). The ends lost 4 bases at V and 10 bases at J; junction bases unmatched: 6. In DNA form, the CDR3 reads TGTGCCAGCAGCCAAAAGACAGGGGTAGCTTTCTTT. This encodes CASSQKTGVAFF.

The V and J genes are TRBV9 and TRBJ2-5; D is perhaps TRBD1 (6 bases). Germline lookup yields CDR1 SGDLS and CDR2 YYNGEE. This CDR3 comprises 16 residues. V dropped 3 bases and J dropped 2 bases, with 17 bases sitting between them. The CDR3 nucleotides are TGTGCCAGCAGCGGCGGCCCGAGGACAGTACAAGAGACCCAGTACTTC. It yields the protein CASSGGPRTVQETQYF.

The chain combines TRBV27 with TRBJ2-4, with TRBD1 matching 9 bases. There are 19 residues in the CDR3. The germline V gene encodes CDR1 MNHEY and CDR2 SMNVEV (reference sequence). V was pared by 2 bases and J by 1 base, with 12 bases of the junction left unmatched. DNA for the CDR3: TGTGCCAGCAGTTTAAGGGGGACAGGGTGGGATCGGGCCAAAAACATTCAGTACTTC. Its protein is CASSLRGTGWDRAKNIQYF.

The rearrangement uses TRBV4-1 and TRBJ1-5; 11 bases align to TRBD1. The germline V gene encodes CDR1 MGHRA and CDR2 YSYEKL. This CDR3 is built from 16 residues. Trimming removed 3 bases from V and 7 bases from J; junction bases left unmatched: 8. The CDR3 reads CASSQARDRGGQPQHF. CDR3 sequence (DNA): TGCGCCAGCAGCCAGGCAAGGGACAGGGGGGGACAGCCCCAGCATTTT.

This clone has only a few counts. This same CDR3 is encoded by further DNA sequences in the sample. V usage is TRBV19 and J usage is TRBJ2-7, with 9 bases identical to TRBD2. The V gene end was trimmed by 3 bases and the J gene end by 3 bases; junction bases not matched to a gene: 6. Looked up from germline, CDR1 is LNHDA and CDR2 is SQIVND (reference sequence). This CDR3 comprises 15 residues. CDR3: CASSIGLAGIYEQYF. The CDR3, as DNA: TGTGCCAGTAGTATCGGCCTAGCGGGAATCTACGAGCAGTACTTC.

The chain recombines TRBV10-3 with TRBJ2-2; 7 bases align to TRBD1. Germline-derived CDR1 and CDR2 are ENHRY and SYGVKD. The CDR3 loop spans 15 amino acids. The ends lost 1 base at V and 1 base at J; junction bases unmatched: 0. CDR3 sequence: CAISEWTGNTGELFF. The CDR3 bases are TGTGCCATCAGTGAGTGGACAGGGAACACCGGGGAGCTGTTTTTT.

V is TRBV2 and J is TRBJ1-1; D is uncertain. The CDR3 spans 13 residues. Trimming removed 6 bases from V and 1 base from J, with 9 bases in between. Germline CDR1 reads SNHLY; CDR2 reads FYNNEI. Written as DNA, the CDR3 is TGTGCCAGCAGATCGAGTCCGAACACTGAAGCTTTCTTT. As protein: CASRSSPNTEAFF.

The CDR3 nucleotides read TGTGCCAGCAGCCCAGCGGGCGGGAGGGCCGAAGAGACCCAGTACTTC. Residues: CASSPAGGRAEETQYF. The V and J genes are TRBV4-2 and TRBJ2-5; 9 bases are shared with TRBD2. The CDR3 covers 16 residues. Trimming cost V 4 bases and J 3 bases; bases outside gene matches: 9. In germline, CDR1 is LGHNA, CDR2 YNFKEQ.

V and J are TRBV4-3 and TRBJ2-3, with 9 bases that match TRBD1. This CDR3 is 13 amino acids long. CDR1 is LGHNA and CDR2 is YSLEER in the germline V gene. The J segment lost 8 bases and the V segment lost 0 bases, leaving 0 bases of the junction unmatched. In DNA form, the CDR3 reads TGCGCCAGCAGCCAAGAACAGGGGGCTACGCAGTATTTT. Protein sequence: CASSQEQGATQYF.

CDR3 loop: CASTQAGGPRTGELFF. In nucleotides, the CDR3 is TGTGCCAGCACTCAAGCGGGGGGGCCAAGGACCGGGGAGCTGTTTTTT. This chain connects TRBV11-2 to TRBJ2-2, with TRBD2 matching 10 bases. This CDR3 contains 16 residues. Losses at the gene ends were 7 bases for V and 5 bases for J; bases not matched to a gene: 10. Per the germline V gene, CDR1 is SGHAT and CDR2 is FQNNGV.

V and J are TRBV29-1 and TRBJ2-5, with TRBD2 matching 7 bases. TRBJ2-7 explains the end of the DNA better; the J call may be wrong. Germline V gives CDR1 SQVTM, CDR2 ANQGSEA. CDR3 length equals 14 residues. The DNA for the CDR3 is TGCAGCGTTGAAGGGGGCAGGGACTACTACGAGCAGTACTTC. Its translation is CSVEGGRDYYEQYF.

The genes are TRBV7-2 and TRBJ2-7; TRBD1 matches 7 bases. Germline V lookup: CDR1 SGHTA, CDR2 FQGNSA. The CDR3 is 15 residues long. V lost 0 bases, J lost 5 bases, and 7 bases stayed unmatched. The CDR3 coding sequence is TGTGCCAGCAGCTTAGCATTTACAGGGGATCACGAGCAGTACTTC. Residues: CASSLAFTGDHEQYF.

V and J are TRBV7-3 and TRBJ2-1; 8 positions agree with TRBD1. This CDR3 is 15 amino acids long. V shed 1 base and J 3 bases; nucleotides not matched to a gene: 2. From germline, CDR1 is SGHTA and CDR2 FQGTGA. The CDR3: CASSLSTGGYNEQFF. The CDR3 nucleotides are TGTGCCAGCAGCTTAAGTACAGGGGGCTACAATGAGCAGTTCTTC.

The CDR3: CASGWFQGTEAFF. CDR3 coding DNA: TGTGCCAGCGGTTGGTTTCAGGGGACTGAAGCTTTCTTT. The chain combines TRBV6-1 with TRBJ1-1; the D gene is possibly TRBD1 (6 bases). The CDR3 length is 13 residues. Germline-derived CDR1 and CDR2 are MNHNS and SASEGT. Trimming pared 8 bases from V and 5 bases from J, leaving 15 bases between.

V and J are TRBV29-1 and TRBJ2-3, with D hard to call. Trimming pared 6 bases from V and 7 bases from J, leaving 17 bases between. Germline CDR1 and CDR2: SQVTM and ANQGSEA. This CDR3 spans 13 amino acids. The CDR3 region is CSVWILEINTQYF. CDR3 nucleotide sequence: TGCAGCGTCTGGATCCTGGAGATTAATACGCAGTATTTT.

J is TRBJ1-1 and V is TRBV9; unclear D gene. Germline loops: CDR1 SGDLS, CDR2 YYNGEE. Trimming took off 3 bases at V and 3 bases at J, with 6 bases between the two ends. CDR3 length: 12 residues. CDR3 sequence reads: CASSAEDTEAFF. As DNA, the CDR3 is TGTGCCAGCAGCGCGGAGGACACTGAAGCTTTCTTT.

The chain uses TRBV6-5 and TRBJ1-4; possible D gene TRBD1, 5 bases. The CDR3 sequence is 15 residues long. V was trimmed by 7 bases and J by 3 bases, leaving 15 bases between them. CDR1 and CDR2 from the germline V gene are MNHEY and SVGAGI. The CDR3 DNA reads as TGTGCCAGCATTTGGGGCGATAGAGCTAATGAAAAACTGTTTTTT. Translating gives CASIWGDRANEKLFF.